This T cell receptor (beta chain) was found in a study of cytomegalovirus exposure and HLA in healthy donors. Study-wide context: Assignment to the Caucasian-associated ancestry cluster applied to around four fifths of the approximately 420 genotyped donors.

Amplification used 60 Vbeta primers and 13 Jbeta primers. Here immunoSEQ multiplex PCR was the method, and the copy in TCRdb shows in-frame clones only, minus some. The data show over 150,000 clones, with about four fifths seen just once and around 4.8% held by the top ten. Germline loops: CDR1 MDHEN, CDR2 SYDVKM. V shed 2 bases and J 2 bases; nucleotides not matched to a gene: 8. This CDR3 has 17 residues. This clone was seen only once. The sequenced material came from PBMCs. This chain connects TRBV28 to TRBJ2-2; 7 bases fit TRBD2. This clonotype originated in a girl aged 5-17 years in good health and CMV-seropositive. The CDR3 here is CASSLPLREVNTGELFF. The CDR3 coding sequence is TGTGCCAGCAGTTTACCCCTCCGGGAGGTTAACACCGGGGAGCTGTTTTTT.